The clone carrying this T cell receptor beta chain occurred once. Original data processing: Amplified reference gene primers provided the basis for estimating nucleated cell counts. Profiling relied on immunoSEQ multiplex PCR, and the TCRdb table lists in-frame clones only, not all of them. That table supplies the V and J calls and clone size; D and trimming were determined from the DNA. The repertoire holds 140,000 to 150,000 clones, approximately 80% seen once, with around 3.4% in the top ten. The sample comes from a study of blood T cell repertoires in COVID-19. Study as a whole: There were acute and convalescent COVID-19 samples, and they came from the United States, Italy and Spain. T cells, B-cell-depleted T cells, or PBMCs supplied cDNA or gDNA.

Sequencing input: peripheral blood. The origin of this receptor is a man between 70 and 80 years old who had recovered from COVID-19.

CDR3 region: CASSFRGWTEAFF. CDR3 nucleotides: TGTGCCAGCAGCTTCCGGGGATGGACTGAAGCTTTCTTT. The gene calls are TRBV7-7 and TRBJ1-1, with unresolved D. The germline V and J ends were trimmed by 3 bases and 5 bases, with 10 bases remaining between them. Looked up from germline, CDR1 is SSHAT and CDR2 is FNYEAQ (reference sequence). The CDR3 consists of 13 residues.